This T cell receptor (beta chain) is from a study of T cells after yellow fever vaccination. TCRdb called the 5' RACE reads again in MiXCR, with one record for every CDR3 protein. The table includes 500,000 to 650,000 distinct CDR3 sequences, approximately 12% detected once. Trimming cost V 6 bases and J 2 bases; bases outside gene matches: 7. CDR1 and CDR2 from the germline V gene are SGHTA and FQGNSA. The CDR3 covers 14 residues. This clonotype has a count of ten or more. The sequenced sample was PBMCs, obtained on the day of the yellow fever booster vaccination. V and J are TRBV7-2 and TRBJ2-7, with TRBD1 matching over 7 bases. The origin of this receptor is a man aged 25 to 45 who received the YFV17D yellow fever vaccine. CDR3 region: CASSRQGGTYEQYF. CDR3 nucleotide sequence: TGTGCCAGCAGTAGACAGGGTGGGACCTACGAGCAGTACTTC.